This T cell receptor beta chain was observed in a study of OX40 agonist ivuxolimab in advanced cancers. As for the study in general: Dosing consisted of intravenous ivuxolimab at 0.01 to 10 mg/kg every 2 weeks. Whole-study findings and limits: Partial responders receiving 0.1-3.0 mg/kg showed among the lowest clonal expansion.

About this clone: Antigen: not known.

V was cut by 0 bases and J by 7 bases, with 4 bases left in between. This CDR3 region has 12 residues. Germline V lookup: CDR1 ENHRY, CDR2 SYGVKD. Samples of blood were obtained at baseline, on cycle 4 day 1, and on cycle 7 day 1. The assay was immunoSEQ multiplex PCR, and TCRdb's table has in-frame clones only and misses some. Of about 96,000 clones listed, about 90% are singletons. This TCR was sampled from an adult with an advanced solid tumor such as melanoma, head and neck, liver or kidney cancer. The specimen was CD4+ or CD8+ T cells sorted from blood, collected in a trial of the OX40 agonist ivuxolimab. The chain joins TRBV10-3 to TRBJ2-1; D unclear. DNA for the CDR3: TGTGCCATCAGTGAGTCGACAAATGAGCAGTTCTTC. Amino acids: CAISESTNEQFF.